The rows below give T cell receptor beta chains drawn from one sample of a study of T cell responses to AZD1222 COVID-19 vaccine. TCRdb's copy holds only in-frame clones and misses some; the assay was immunoSEQ multiplex PCR. The data contain some 280,000 clones, 85% to 95% of them seen just once; the ten biggest clones take up around 0.6%. Sequences were derived from peripheral blood, sampled 28 days after the second AZD1222 dose. The receptor set was obtained from an adult who received the AZD1222 COVID-19 vaccine. Each CDR3 is given with its conserved first and last residue. A D gene is named only where the DNA matches it firmly. Clone sizes are given selectively: once, few, many, or a class where the clone is expanded.

TRBV5-8	.	TRBJ2-5	.	TGTGCCAGCAGCTCCCGACAGGCAAACCCTCAAGAGACCCAGTACTTC	CASSSRQANPQETQYF
TRBV7-9	TRBD2	TRBJ2-7	.	TGTGCCAGCAGCACAATCAGGCTAGCGGGAGGGGGCTCCTACGAGCAGTACTTC	CASSTIRLAGGGSYEQYF
TRBV12-1	.	TRBJ1-2	.	TGTGCCAGCAGCTTCTTACGGGACAGTAACTATGGCTACACCTTC	CASSFLRDSNYGYTF
TRBV12-3/TRBV12-4	.	TRBJ1-1	.	TGTGCCAGCGCGAAATTGACAGGCACTGAAGCTTTCTTT	CASAKLTGTEAFF
TRBV2	.	TRBJ2-1	.	TGTGCCAGCAGGAACGGGGTTTACAATGAGCAGTTCTTC	CASRNGVYNEQFF
TRBV5-1	.	TRBJ1-1	.	TGCGCCAGCACCCCTTTAGTGGGCGGCACTGAAGCTTTCTTT	CASTPLVGGTEAFF
TRBV9	.	TRBJ1-3	.	TGTGCCAGCAGCGCCGGGGTTAGCTCTGGAAACACCATATATTTT	CASSAGVSSGNTIYF
TRBV6-5	.	TRBJ1-1	.	TGTGCCAGCAGTTCCCCGGGGCCTGAAGCTTTCTTT	CASSSPGPEAFF
TRBV29-1	.	TRBJ2-5	.	TGCAGCGTGCGACGGGACCTACAAGAGACCCAGTACTTC	CSVRRDLQETQYF
TRBV28	TRBD1	TRBJ2-7	.	TGTGCCAGCAGTTTAGTAGGGACAGGGACCTACGAGCAGTACTTC	CASSLVGTGTYEQYF
TRBV15	.	TRBJ2-7	.	TGTGCCACCGGGACAACCCTATCCGAGCAGTACTTC	CATGTTLSEQYF
TRBV7-9	.	TRBJ1-2	.	TGTGCCAGCAGCCCTCATCGTTTGAGCTACACCTTC	CASSPHRLSYTF
TRBV5-4	.	TRBJ1-1	.	TGTGCCAGCAGTCCCCCCGGGGGAGACACTGAAGCTTTCTTT	CASSPPGGDTEAFF
TRBV19	TRBD1	TRBJ2-7	.	TGTGCCAGTAGTCGAGTGACAGGGGGCAGGAGCGAGCAGTACTTC	CASSRVTGGRSEQYF
TRBV27	TRBD1	TRBJ1-1	.	TGTGCCAGCACACCGGGACAGGGGGCTGGAGCTTTCTTT	CASTPGQGAGAFF
TRBV5-8	.	TRBJ1-1	.	TGTGCCAGCAGCGTAGTCAGGGTGGGGGAAGCTTTCTTT	CASSVVRVGEAFF
TRBV19	TRBD1	TRBJ1-5	.	TGTGCCAGTAGTACCTCTGGGACAGGGGGGAATCAGCCCCAGCATTTT	CASSTSGTGGNQPQHF
TRBV7-8	.	TRBJ1-1	.	TGTGCCAGCAGCTTGGAAGGGGGCACTGAAGCTTTCTTT	CASSLEGGTEAFF
TRBV5-1	TRBD1	TRBJ1-1	.	TGCGCCAGCAGCAAAGAAACAGGGGTGGCTGAAGCTTTCTTT	CASSKETGVAEAFF
TRBV7-8	.	TRBJ2-7	.	TGTGCCAGCATCGAATCCGGGGCCGCCTACGAGCAGTACTTC	CASIESGAAYEQYF
TRBV6-1	.	TRBJ1-1	.	TGTGCCAGCAGTGAATTTCGGGAGTACACTGAAGCTTTCTTT	CASSEFREYTEAFF
TRBV20-1	.	TRBJ1-2	.	TGCAGTGCTAGTACTTCAGACTATGGCTACACCTTC	CSASTSDYGYTF
TRBV19	.	TRBJ1-5	few	TGTGCCAGTAGTATGGCACCAGGGAATAGTCAGCCCCAGCATTTT	CASSMAPGNSQPQHF
TRBV19	TRBD2	TRBJ2-3	.	TGTGCCAGTAGTATACGACTAGCGGGACCATTCACAGATACGCAGTATTTT	CASSIRLAGPFTDTQYF
TRBV27	TRBD1	TRBJ1-2	.	TGTGCCAGCAGCCCTAGGGACAGCGATAACTATGGCTACACCTTC	CASSPRDSDNYGYTF
TRBV5-1	.	TRBJ1-5	few	TGCGCCAGCAGCGCCGGCCGCAATCAGCCCCAGCATTTT	CASSAGRNQPQHF
TRBV3-1/TRBV3-2	.	TRBJ1-1	.	TGTGCCAGCAGCCGGGAGGGGTTGAACACTGAAGCTTTCTTT	CASSREGLNTEAFF
TRBV28	TRBD2	TRBJ2-3	.	TGTGCCAGCAGTTTGCGGACTAGCGGGGGGGCAGCAGATACGCAGTATTTT	CASSLRTSGGAADTQYF
TRBV6-5	.	TRBJ2-7	.	TGTGCCAGCAGTTACTCGGGGGAGCAGTACTTC	CASSYSGEQYF
TRBV3-1/TRBV3-2	.	TRBJ2-3	.	TGTGCCAGCAGCCGGGGGGATACGCAGTATTTT	CASSRGDTQYF
TRBV27	.	TRBJ2-1	.	TGTGCCAGCAGTTATTCGACCCGGACAGCAACCTACAATGAGCAGTTCTTC	CASSYSTRTATYNEQFF
TRBV28	TRBD1	TRBJ1-2	.	TGTGCCAGCAGCCCGGACAGGCGCTTTCTTGATGGCTACACCTTC	CASSPDRRFLDGYTF
TRBV6-5	.	TRBJ1-1	few	TGTGCCAGCACCCCCCCGGGGGCGAACACTGAAGCTTTCTTT	CASTPPGANTEAFF
TRBV5-1	TRBD1	TRBJ2-7	once	TGCGCCAGCAGGACCGGGACAGGTTCCTACGAGCAGTACTTC	CASRTGTGSYEQYF
TRBV9	.	TRBJ2-3	.	TGTGCCAGCAGCGACTCCCGCAGTGCAGATACGCAGTATTTT	CASSDSRSADTQYF
TRBV28	.	TRBJ1-1	.	TGTGCCAGCAGTACCGAAGGGGTTCGCACTGAAGCTTTCTTT	CASSTEGVRTEAFF
TRBV28	.	TRBJ2-1	once	TGTGCCAGCAGTCCCCCCGGCGGACTACAGTTCTTC	CASSPPGGLQFF
TRBV7-2	.	TRBJ2-3	once	TGTGCCAGCAGCTTAACCCTCGGACCAGATACGCAGTATTTT	CASSLTLGPDTQYF
TRBV24-1	TRBD1	TRBJ1-1	.	TGTGCCACCAGTGATTCCCAGGGGGCAGGCACTGAAGCTTTCTTT	CATSDSQGAGTEAFF
TRBV28	.	TRBJ1-1	.	TGTGCCAGCAGTCCCTACAGGGAGGCGAACACTGAAGCTTTCTTT	CASSPYREANTEAFF
TRBV28	.	TRBJ2-7	.	TGTGCCAGCAGGTCCGCCGGGTCCAGGGGGGAGTACGAGCAGTACTTC	CASRSAGSRGEYEQYF
TRBV7-2	TRBD1	TRBJ1-6	few	TGTGCCAGCAGCTCGACAGGGGGAGAGGGTTCACCCCTCCACTTT	CASSSTGGEGSPLHF
TRBV28	.	TRBJ1-1	once	TGTGCCAGCAGTTTTGGGCAGGGGGCTTTCTTT	CASSFGQGAFF
TRBV7-8	.	TRBJ1-2	.	TGTGCCAGCAGCCCCAGTAACTATGGCTACACCTTC	CASSPSNYGYTF
TRBV9	.	TRBJ1-5	.	TGTGCCAGCAGCCAATACAGGCGCCCCTCTTTTATTAGCAATCAGCCCCAGCATTTT	CASSQYRRPSFISNQPQHF
TRBV7-2	TRBD2	TRBJ2-3	.	TGTGCCAGCAGCTTAGCATTAGTAGCGGGGAGAAGTAATACGCAGTATTTT	CASSLALVAGRSNTQYF
TRBV3-1/TRBV3-2	.	TRBJ1-4	.	TGTGCCAGCAGCCAGGCCGGGAAACTGTTTTTT	CASSQAGKLFF
TRBV6-5	.	TRBJ2-3	.	TGTGCCAGCAGTTACCAGACAGGTGCGGGGGATACGCAGTATTTT	CASSYQTGAGDTQYF
TRBV28	.	TRBJ1-2	.	TGTGCCAGCAGTTTACAGTATGGCTACACCTTC	CASSLQYGYTF
TRBV21-1	.	TRBJ1-2	.	TGTGCCCCCTATGGGAGGACCGAGAACTATGGCTACACCTTC	CAPYGRTENYGYTF